The clone carrying this T cell receptor beta chain has more than one count but fewer than ten. The data belong to a study of CD8+ T cells in alopecia areata. At the level of the study: A 6-month off-drug phase came after tofacitinib, which had lasted 6 to 18 months.

This CDR3 comprises 13 residues. CDR1 and CDR2 from the germline V gene are MGHDK and SYGVNS. Deletions cut 5 bases from V and 2 bases from J, with 10 bases between. Reverse transcription of extracted RNA yielded cDNA, which provided the sequencing template. This table comes from immunoSEQ multiplex PCR, and its TCRdb copy is limited to in-frame clones, with some not included. This sample has 150,000 to 250,000 clones, with more than 45% found just once. The treatment is: oral pan-JAK inhibitor, 5-10 mg twice daily. Sequences were derived from CD4+ T cells sorted from blood, sampled at week 24, from a patient treated with tofacitinib. J is TRBJ2-7 and V is TRBV25-1, with D perhaps matching TRBD1 (6 bases). The receptor was derived from a human donor with alopecia areata. CDR3: CASSFPGAYEQYF. For the CDR3, the DNA is TGTGCCAGCAGTTTCCCAGGGGCCTACGAGCAGTACTTC.